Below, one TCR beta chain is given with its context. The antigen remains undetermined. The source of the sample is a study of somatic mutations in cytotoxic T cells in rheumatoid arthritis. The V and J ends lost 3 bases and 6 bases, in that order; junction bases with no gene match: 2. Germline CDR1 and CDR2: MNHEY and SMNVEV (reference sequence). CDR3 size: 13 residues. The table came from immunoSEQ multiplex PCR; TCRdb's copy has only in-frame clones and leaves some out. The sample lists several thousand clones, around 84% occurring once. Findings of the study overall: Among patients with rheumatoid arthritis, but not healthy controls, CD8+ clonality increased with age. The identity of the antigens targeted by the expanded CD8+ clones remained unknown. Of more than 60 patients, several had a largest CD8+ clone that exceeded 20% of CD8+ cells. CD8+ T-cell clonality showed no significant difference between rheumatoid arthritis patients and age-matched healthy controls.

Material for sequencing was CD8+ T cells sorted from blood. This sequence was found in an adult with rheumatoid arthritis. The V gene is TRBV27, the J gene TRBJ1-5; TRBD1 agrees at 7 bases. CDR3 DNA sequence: TGTGCCAGCAGTTTTGCAGGGGGTCAGCCCCAGCATTTT. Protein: CASSFAGGQPQHF.